These 27 T cell receptor beta chains came from one sample sequenced in a study of cytomegalovirus exposure and HLA in healthy donors. PCR involved 60 Vbeta and 13 Jbeta primers. The protocol was immunoSEQ multiplex PCR, while the TCRdb copy is restricted to in-frame clones and leaves out a portion. Among around 150,000 clones listed, more than 80% were seen once. Sequencing was performed on PBMCs. The receptors originated from a woman between 35 and 50 years old in good health and CMV-seropositive.

The chain carries TRBV30 and TRBJ1-3; a weak D match, TRBD1 (6 bases). Germline values: CDR1 GTSNPN, CDR2 SVGIG (reference sequence). Trimming stripped 0 bases from V and 4 bases from J, with 10 bases between. This CDR3 contains 14 residues. The CDR3 coding sequence is TGTGCCTGGAGTGTAACAGGGATCGGAAACACCATATATTTT. It translates to CAWSVTGIGNTIYF. Full variable domain (outside the CDR3, taken from reference TRBV30 and TRBJ1-3): SQTIHQWPATLVQPVGSPLSLECTVEGTSNPNLYWYRQAAGRGLQLLFYSVGIGQISSEVPQNLSASRPQDRQFILSSKKLLLSDSGFYLCAWSVTGIGNTIYFGEGSWLTVV.

This clone was seen more than once but under ten times. The chain is built from TRBV10-2 and TRBJ1-1; a weak D match, TRBD1 (6 bases). Germline V gives CDR1 WSHSY, CDR2 SAAADI. V gave up 4 bases and J gave up 1 base, with 10 bases separating them. The CDR3 is 14 amino acids. In DNA, the CDR3 is TGCGCCAGCAGTGGGGGGGGGCAGAACACTGAAGCTTTCTTT. Translating it yields CASSGGGQNTEAFF.

The chain uses TRBV27 and TRBJ1-6; maybe TRBD1 (5 bases). V was pared by 6 bases and J by 9 bases, with 12 bases between. Germline V CDR1 and CDR2: MNHEY, SMNVEV (reference sequence). There are 13 residues in the CDR3. The CDR3 DNA is TGTGCCAGCAGACCCCGACAGCCTTCACCCCTCCACTTT. Amino acids: CASRPRQPSPLHF.

The chain employs TRBV13 and TRBJ2-1; the D is unclear. Germline V gene data show CDR1 as PRHDT and CDR2 as FYEKMQ (reference sequence). V dropped 0 bases and J dropped 4 bases, with 10 bases sitting between them. The CDR3 is made up of 15 amino acids. CDR3 coding DNA: TGTGCCAGCAGCTTAGGACTGGGCACATACAATGAGCAGTTCTTC. It encodes CASSLGLGTYNEQFF.

The chain is built from TRBV6-5 and TRBJ2-2; 11 nucleotides line up with TRBD1. The junction had 5 bases not matched to a gene; V was cut back by 6 bases and J by 5 bases. There are 15 residues in the CDR3. Germline assignment: CDR1 MNHEY and CDR2 SVGAGI. The CDR3 loop reads CASRTGTGGTGELFF. The DNA for the CDR3 is TGTGCCAGCAGGACGGGGACAGGGGGAACCGGGGAGCTGTTTTTT.

This clone was observed once. The chain links TRBV15 to TRBJ2-7; tentative D call: TRBD1 (6 bases). With 0 bases removed from V and 5 bases from J, the gap between germline ends came to 17 bases. CDR3 length equals 16 residues. In germline, CDR1 is LNHNV, CDR2 YYDKDF (reference sequence). CDR3 in amino acids: CATSRDLGTSSHEQYF. The CDR3 bases are TGTGCCACCAGCAGAGATTTGGGGACAAGTTCCCACGAGCAGTACTTC.

This chain links TRBV18 with TRBJ2-7; 7 nucleotides line up with TRBD2. J gave up 2 bases and V 6 bases, and 16 bases lay outside the gene matches. The CDR3 length is 17 residues. CDR1 KGHSH and CDR2 LQKENI come from the germline V gene. The chain's CDR3 is CASSLKTSGTNPYEQYF. The CDR3 DNA reads as TGTGCCAGCTCCCTCAAAACCTCCGGGACTAACCCCTACGAGCAGTACTTC.

This chain joins TRBV27 and TRBJ2-3, with unresolved D. This CDR3 is built from 14 residues. Germline loops: CDR1 MNHEY, CDR2 SMNVEV (reference sequence). Trimming cost V 6 bases and J 1 base, with 11 bases left between them. The CDR3 sequence is CASRRVGRTDTQYF. CDR3 in DNA: TGTGCCAGCAGGAGAGTGGGCCGCACAGATACGCAGTATTTT.

This clone was recorded a few times. This sequence joins TRBV6-5 and TRBJ1-1, with 8 bases that match TRBD1. Germline assignment: CDR1 MNHEY and CDR2 SVGAGI. CDR3 length: 14 amino acids. Trimming cost V 6 bases and J 1 base; bases outside gene matches: 4. The CDR3 region has the DNA TGTGCCAGCAGAGACAGGGGCGGGAACACTGAAGCTTTCTTT. It translates to CASRDRGGNTEAFF.

This clone was recorded once. The chain joins TRBV5-4 to TRBJ2-3, with D hard to call. The V end lost 1 base, the J end lost 3 bases, and 3 bases lay between the germline ends. From germline, CDR1 is SGHNT and CDR2 YYREEE (reference sequence). The CDR3 has 12 amino acids. The CDR3 region has the DNA TGTGCCAGCAGCTTGCAGACAGATACGCAGTATTTT. Translation gives CASSLQTDTQYF.

The chain employs TRBV5-1 and TRBJ2-3; the match to TRBD2 covers 8 bases. After removal of 7 bases from V and 3 bases from J, the junction contained 10 bases not matched to a gene. CDR3 size: 15 residues. The germline V gene encodes CDR1 SGHRS and CDR2 YFSETQ. CDR3 sequence reads: CASCSGGQITDTQYF. The CDR3 nucleotides read TGCGCCAGCTGTTCGGGGGGGCAAATAACAGATACGCAGTATTTT. The full variable domain, in which reference TRBV5-1 and TRBJ2-3 provide the parts outside the CDR3, is KAGVTQTPRYLIKTRGQQVTLSCSPISGHRSVSWYQQTPGQGLQFLFEYFSETQRNKGNFPGRFSGRQFSNSRSEMNVSTLELGDSALYLCASCSGGQITDTQYFGPGTRLTVL.

The rearrangement uses TRBV2 and TRBJ1-5; 7 bases match TRBD1. The trim removed 6 bases at V and 3 bases at J, leaving 2 bases unmatched. The CDR3 length is 13 residues. CDR1 SNHLY and CDR2 FYNNEI come from the germline V gene. The CDR3: CASRGQPNQPQHF. The CDR3 region has the DNA TGTGCCAGCAGGGGACAGCCCAATCAGCCCCAGCATTTT.

The chain recombines TRBV19 with TRBJ2-1; no firm D call. Germline lookup yields CDR1 LNHDA and CDR2 SQIVND (reference sequence). V gave up 3 bases and J gave up 6 bases, with 12 bases separating them. This CDR3 is built from 14 residues. CDR3 DNA: TGTGCCAGTAGTATTAGCAAAAAAGTCAATGAGCAGTTCTTC. It codes for CASSISKKVNEQFF.

This clone was recorded once. The V and J genes are TRBV11-1 and TRBJ2-7; the D gene is possibly TRBD2 (7 bases). The CDR3 consists of 15 residues. The germline CDR1 and CDR2 sequences are SGHAT and FQDESV (reference sequence). V lost 6 bases and J 0 bases, leaving 15 bases between the germline ends. CDR3 protein: CASRGASGASYEQYF. CDR3 DNA: TGTGCCAGCAGGGGGGCTAGCGGAGCCTCCTACGAGCAGTACTTC.

This clone was picked up a small number of times. The gene calls are TRBV28 and TRBJ1-5, with D unresolved. This CDR3 is 17 amino acids long. Germline CDR1 MDHEN, CDR2 SYDVKM. V was trimmed by 5 bases and J by 4 bases, leaving 21 bases between them. This CDR3 is CASSPGGWGIGNQPQHF. The CDR3 coding sequence is TGTGCCAGCAGTCCAGGAGGGTGGGGTATAGGAAATCAGCCCCAGCATTTT.

This chain connects TRBV29-1 to TRBJ1-2; the D is unclear. Trimming took 4 bases from V and 0 from J, leaving 6 bases between them. The CDR3 extends over 12 amino acids. CDR1 SQVTM and CDR2 ANQGSEA come from the germline V gene. The CDR3, as DNA: TGCAGCGTTGGCGGGACTAACTATGGCTACACCTTC. Amino acids: CSVGGTNYGYTF.

The V and J genes are TRBV27 and TRBJ1-5; 8 bases line up with TRBD1. The CDR3 consists of 15 residues. The junction had 8 bases not matched to a gene; V was cut back by 10 bases and J by 0 bases. Germline V gene data show CDR1 as MNHEY and CDR2 as SMNVEV (reference sequence). In DNA form, the CDR3 reads TGTGCCACCAAGGACAGGGCTTATAGCAATCAGCCCCAGCATTTT. Its protein product is CATKDRAYSNQPQHF.

This chain joins TRBV5-8 and TRBJ1-1, with 7 bases matching TRBD1. The V gene's germline CDR1 is SGHTS and CDR2 YDEGEE. The CDR3 runs 15 residues. V lost 2 bases to trimming and J lost 3 bases; unmatched junction nucleotides: 7. This chain's CDR3 is CASSFTGVRDTEAFF. For the CDR3, the DNA is TGTGCCAGCAGCTTTACAGGGGTTCGTGACACTGAAGCTTTCTTT.

The chain has TRBV13 and TRBJ2-7; maybe TRBD2 (5 bases). Germline CDR1 PRHDT, CDR2 FYEKMQ (reference sequence). This CDR3 contains 15 residues. The V and J ends lost 5 bases and 5 bases respectively, with 19 bases between them. The CDR3 protein is CASSRWFGGRDEQYF. The CDR3 DNA reads as TGTGCCAGCAGCAGATGGTTCGGAGGAAGGGACGAGCAGTACTTC.

About this clone: At one of its ends the junction is not consistent with the germline gene, which may arise from a read error. This sequence joins TRBV7-9 and TRBJ2-7; 7 nucleotides match TRBD1. The germline V gene encodes CDR1 SEHNR and CDR2 FQNEAQ (reference sequence). The CDR3 has 13 residues. CDR3 amino acids: CSSTETGVLEQYF. CDR3 coding DNA: TGTTCCAGCACCGAAACAGGGGTCCTCGAGCAGTACTTC.

The chain recombines TRBV9 with TRBJ1-2; a possible D gene is TRBD1 (5 bases). CDR1 and CDR2 (germline): SGDLS, YYNGEE. The V end lost 0 bases, the J end lost 5 bases, and 11 bases lay between the germline ends. The CDR3 consists of 14 residues. In DNA, the CDR3 is TGTGCCAGCAGCGTAGCTACAAGGGGATATGGCTACACCTTC. Translating it yields CASSVATRGYGYTF.

This clone came up a few times. The genes are TRBV19 and TRBJ1-2; D is unclear. CDR1 and CDR2 from the germline V gene are LNHDA and SQIVND (reference sequence). This CDR3 has 13 residues. The ends were cut back, 4 bases at V and 2 bases at J, with 8 bases in the middle. The CDR3 bases are TGTGCCAGTAGTAGGACGGGGAACTATGGCTACACCTTC. Translating gives CASSRTGNYGYTF.

This chain links TRBV30 with TRBJ2-3, with 14 positions matching TRBD2. V was clipped by 2 bases and J by 5 bases; unmatched bases: 6. The CDR3 consists of 16 residues. Per the germline V gene, CDR1 is GTSNPN and CDR2 is SVGIG (reference sequence). The chain's CDR3 is CAWSPGTSGRRDTQYF. CDR3 coding DNA: TGTGCCTGGAGTCCCGGGACTAGCGGGAGAAGAGATACGCAGTATTTT.

This clone was observed once. The rearrangement links TRBV10-3 to TRBJ2-3, with D perhaps TRBD1 (5 bases). The V gene lost 8 bases and the J gene lost 0 bases, with 15 bases spanning the gap. CDR1 and CDR2 from the germline V gene are ENHRY and SYGVKD. The CDR3 is made up of 15 amino acids. CDR3 nucleotides: TGTGCCATCTCCTTACAGACAGCTAGCACAGATACGCAGTATTTT. Protein: CAISLQTASTDTQYF.

Only one count was recorded for this clone. This chain joins TRBV23-1 and TRBJ2-5; 8 bases align to TRBD1. TRBV23-1 is designated an ORF whose function remains uncertain. V was pared by 7 bases and J by 4 bases, with 8 bases of the junction left unmatched. The CDR3 is 14 residues long. The CDR3 loop reads CASTPQGAGETQYF. The DNA of the CDR3 is TGCGCCAGCACTCCTCAGGGGGCAGGAGAGACCCAGTACTTC.

V and J are TRBV7-9 and TRBJ1-1, with 9 bases identical to TRBD1. This CDR3 is built from 16 residues. Germline CDR1 and CDR2: SEHNR and FQNEAQ (reference sequence). The V and J ends lost 6 bases and 2 bases, in that order; junction bases with no gene match: 10. The CDR3 DNA is TGTGCCAGCAGACCGGACAGGGGAGCAAGAAACACTGAAGCTTTCTTT. Protein product: CASRPDRGARNTEAFF.

There are a few counts of this clone. The chain has TRBV18 and TRBJ2-3; TRBD2 matches 8 bases. The CDR3 totals 15 residues. Germline-derived CDR1 and CDR2 are KGHSH and LQKENI. The junction had 3 bases not matched to a gene; V was cut back by 2 bases and J by 2 bases. This CDR3 reads CASSPGGRFTDTQYF. In DNA form, the CDR3 reads TGTGCCAGCTCACCAGGCGGGAGGTTCACAGATACGCAGTATTTT. The variable domain in full, completed from reference TRBV18 and TRBJ2-3, reads NAGVMQNPRHLVRRRGQEARLRCSPMKGHSHVYWYRQLPEEGLKFMVYLQKENIIDESGMPKERFSAEFPKEGPSILRIQQVVRGDSAAYFCASSPGGRFTDTQYFGPGTRLTVL.